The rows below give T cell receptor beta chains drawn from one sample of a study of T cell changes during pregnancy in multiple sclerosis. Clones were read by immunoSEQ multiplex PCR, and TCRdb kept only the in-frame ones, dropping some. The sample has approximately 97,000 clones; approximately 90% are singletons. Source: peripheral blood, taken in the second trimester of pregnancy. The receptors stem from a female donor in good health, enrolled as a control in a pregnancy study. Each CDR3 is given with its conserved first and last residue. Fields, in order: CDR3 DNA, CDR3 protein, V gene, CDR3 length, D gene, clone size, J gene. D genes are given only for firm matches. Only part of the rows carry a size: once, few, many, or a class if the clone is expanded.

DNA: TGTGCCAGCAGTTTCGTATCTAGCGGGAGGGCCAGAGGCACCGGGGAGCTGTTTTTT
CDR3: CASSFVSSGRARGTGELFF
V: TRBV28
length: 19
D: TRBD2
size: .
J: TRBJ2-2

DNA: TGTGCCAGCAGTGACAGGAAAGAGACCCAGTACTTC
CDR3: CASSDRKETQYF
V: TRBV6-1
length: 12
D: .
size: .
J: TRBJ2-5

DNA: TGTGCCAGCAGCTTGAACTGGTTCCAAGAGACCCAGTACTTC
CDR3: CASSLNWFQETQYF
V: TRBV5-8
length: 14
D: .
size: once
J: TRBJ2-5

DNA: TGTGCCAGCAGTTTCGGACAGCTGAACACTGAAGCTTTCTTT
CDR3: CASSFGQLNTEAFF
V: TRBV27
length: 14
D: .
size: .
J: TRBJ1-1

DNA: TGCGCCAGCAGCTTTACCTTAGCCTACAATGAGCAGTTCTTC
CDR3: CASSFTLAYNEQFF
V: TRBV5-1
length: 14
D: .
size: .
J: TRBJ2-1

DNA: TGTGCCAGCTCACCGGGGACAGATGTTAACTATGGCTACACCTTC
CDR3: CASSPGTDVNYGYTF
V: TRBV18
length: 15
D: TRBD1
size: .
J: TRBJ1-2

DNA: TGTGCCAGCACCAAGGAGGGACTAGCGGGGACCTACGAGCAGTACTTC
CDR3: CASTKEGLAGTYEQYF
V: TRBV2
length: 16
D: TRBD2
size: .
J: TRBJ2-7

DNA: TGTGCCATCAGTGAGTCGACTAACACTGAAGCTTTCTTT
CDR3: CAISESTNTEAFF
V: TRBV10-3
length: 13
D: .
size: .
J: TRBJ1-1

DNA: TGTGCCAGCAGCCACCAGACTAGCGGCAAAAACATTCAGTACTTC
CDR3: CASSHQTSGKNIQYF
V: TRBV7-2
length: 15
D: TRBD2
size: .
J: TRBJ2-4

DNA: TGTGCCAGCAGCCCAGGGGTAAAGTATGGCTACACCTTC
CDR3: CASSPGVKYGYTF
V: TRBV9
length: 13
D: .
size: .
J: TRBJ1-2

DNA: TGTGCCAGCAGCTTAGCGCCCAGGGCCAATGAAAAACTGTTTTTT
CDR3: CASSLAPRANEKLFF
V: TRBV7-2
length: 15
D: .
size: .
J: TRBJ1-4

DNA: TGTGCCAGCAGTTTTATTCAGGACAGGATCTATGGCTACACCTTC
CDR3: CASSFIQDRIYGYTF
V: TRBV27
length: 15
D: TRBD1
size: .
J: TRBJ1-2

DNA: TGTGCCAGCAGCCTAGCGGCACCGAGGGGCCCTTACAATGAGCAGTTCTTC
CDR3: CASSLAAPRGPYNEQFF
V: TRBV5-5
length: 17
D: TRBD2
size: .
J: TRBJ2-1

DNA: TGTGCCAGCAGGGGAGGCGGGGCGGGCACAGATACGCAGTATTTT
CDR3: CASRGGGAGTDTQYF
V: TRBV6-5
length: 15
D: .
size: .
J: TRBJ2-3

DNA: TGTGCCAGCAGCAGGGACTTTAGCTCCTACGAGCAGTACTTC
CDR3: CASSRDFSSYEQYF
V: TRBV6-5
length: 14
D: .
size: .
J: TRBJ2-7

DNA: TGTGCCAGCAGACCCCCGGGACAGGCTAATTCACCCCTCCACTTT
CDR3: CASRPPGQANSPLHF
V: TRBV27
length: 15
D: TRBD1
size: once
J: TRBJ1-6

DNA: TGTGCCAGCAGCCAATTGAGGGGGCCCCACGAGCAGTACTTC
CDR3: CASSQLRGPHEQYF
V: TRBV14
length: 14
D: TRBD1
size: once
J: TRBJ2-7

DNA: TGTGCCAGCAGTTTTTGGAGGGGTCCAATCTATGGCTACACCTTC
CDR3: CASSFWRGPIYGYTF
V: TRBV27
length: 15
D: .
size: .
J: TRBJ1-2

DNA: TGTGCCAGCAGCTTAGGCACGGTGAACACTGAAGCTTTCTTT
CDR3: CASSLGTVNTEAFF
V: TRBV11-2
length: 14
D: .
size: .
J: TRBJ1-1

DNA: TGCGCCAGCAGCCGGCCCGGGGGACAGGTGGGAAAACTGTTTTTT
CDR3: CASSRPGGQVGKLFF
V: TRBV4-1
length: 15
D: TRBD1
size: few
J: TRBJ1-4

DNA: TGTGCCAGCAGCCAACAGGGGTTTGGGGCAGATACGCAGTATTTT
CDR3: CASSQQGFGADTQYF
V: TRBV14
length: 15
D: .
size: .
J: TRBJ2-3

DNA: TGCGCCAGCAGCTTACTACAGGGAAACGGTGAAGCTTTCTTT
CDR3: CASSLLQGNGEAFF
V: TRBV5-1
length: 14
D: .
size: .
J: TRBJ1-1

DNA: TGCGCCAGCAGCTTGGGACTAGCGGTGAGCTCCTACGAGCAGTACTTC
CDR3: CASSLGLAVSSYEQYF
V: TRBV5-1
length: 16
D: TRBD2
size: .
J: TRBJ2-7

DNA: TGCAGTGCACAGGGTTACTACGAGCAGTACTTC
CDR3: CSAQGYYEQYF
V: TRBV20-1
length: 11
D: .
size: .
J: TRBJ2-7

DNA: TGCGCCAGCAGCTTGGCGGGACAGGGGAACACTGAAGCTTTCTTT
CDR3: CASSLAGQGNTEAFF
V: TRBV5-1
length: 15
D: TRBD1
size: .
J: TRBJ1-1

DNA: TGTGCCAGCAGTGACCCTAATCAGCCCCAGCATTTT
CDR3: CASSDPNQPQHF
V: TRBV6-1
length: 12
D: .
size: .
J: TRBJ1-5

DNA: TGTGCCAGCGTCAAGGGGAAGGGAAACACCATATATTTT
CDR3: CASVKGKGNTIYF
V: TRBV7-9
length: 13
D: .
size: .
J: TRBJ1-3

DNA: TGTGCCAGCAGTTTGACGACAGGGGGCCTTCAGCCCCAGCATTTT
CDR3: CASSLTTGGLQPQHF
V: TRBV27
length: 15
D: TRBD1
size: .
J: TRBJ1-5

DNA: TGTGCCAGCCGCGGCTCTGGGGCCAACGTCCTGACTTTC
CDR3: CASRGSGANVLTF
V: TRBV18
length: 13
D: .
size: .
J: TRBJ2-6

DNA: TGCGCCAGCAGCCAAGAATGGGACAGAAGTAACTATGGCTACACCTTC
CDR3: CASSQEWDRSNYGYTF
V: TRBV4-3
length: 16
D: TRBD1
size: .
J: TRBJ1-2

DNA: TGTGCCAGCAGTAAAGAGCCGGGACAGAACTATGGCTACACCTTC
CDR3: CASSKEPGQNYGYTF
V: TRBV14
length: 15
D: TRBD1
size: .
J: TRBJ1-2

DNA: TGTGCCAGTAGTGAGGGACAGTCCTACAATGAGCAGTTCTTC
CDR3: CASSEGQSYNEQFF
V: TRBV19
length: 14
D: TRBD1
size: once
J: TRBJ2-1

DNA: TGTGCCAGCAGCCAGGGCGTGGGACATGACAATGAGCAGTTCTTC
CDR3: CASSQGVGHDNEQFF
V: TRBV5-4
length: 15
D: .
size: .
J: TRBJ2-1

DNA: TGCGCCAGCAGTGGACTAAGCGGGACACTCGGCGAGCAGTACTTC
CDR3: CASSGLSGTLGEQYF
V: TRBV10-2
length: 15
D: .
size: .
J: TRBJ2-7

DNA: TGTGCCAGCAGCTCCGGCGGACTAGCGGGAGCAGAGACCCAGTACTTC
CDR3: CASSSGGLAGAETQYF
V: TRBV7-6
length: 16
D: TRBD2
size: .
J: TRBJ2-5

DNA: TGTGCCAGCAGCTGGTTTACAGGGGATGATGGCTACACCTTC
CDR3: CASSWFTGDDGYTF
V: TRBV7-8
length: 14
D: TRBD1
size: .
J: TRBJ1-2

DNA: TGCGCCAGCAGCTTGGTAATATGGGCAGAGAGCACAGATACGCAGTATTTT
CDR3: CASSLVIWAESTDTQYF
V: TRBV5-1
length: 17
D: .
size: .
J: TRBJ2-3

DNA: TGTGCCAGCAGTGAACTCGACAGGAACACTGAAGCTTTCTTT
CDR3: CASSELDRNTEAFF
V: TRBV6-1
length: 14
D: .
size: .
J: TRBJ1-1

DNA: TGTGCCACCCACGGGGATGTGAACACTGAAGCTTTCTTT
CDR3: CATHGDVNTEAFF
V: TRBV7-8
length: 13
D: .
size: .
J: TRBJ1-1

DNA: TGTGCCAGTAGTATCAGGGTAATGCGGACCACAGATACGCAGTATTTT
CDR3: CASSIRVMRTTDTQYF
V: TRBV19
length: 16
D: .
size: .
J: TRBJ2-3

DNA: TGTGCCAGCACCGGGACAACGGTGAGGAAACTGTTTTTT
CDR3: CASTGTTVRKLFF
V: TRBV2
length: 13
D: .
size: .
J: TRBJ1-4

DNA: TGTGCCAGCAGTTTAGGGACTAGCGGGACCTACGAGCAGTACTTC
CDR3: CASSLGTSGTYEQYF
V: TRBV28
length: 15
D: TRBD2
size: .
J: TRBJ2-7

DNA: TGTGCCAGCAGCTTAGTGACGGACAGGGTCGAGCAGTACTTC
CDR3: CASSLVTDRVEQYF
V: TRBV7-9
length: 14
D: TRBD1
size: .
J: TRBJ2-7

DNA: TGTGCCAGCAGTTACTCACCAAATACTCTCAGAAACACCATATATTTT
CDR3: CASSYSPNTLRNTIYF
V: TRBV6-5
length: 16
D: .
size: .
J: TRBJ1-3

DNA: TGTGCCGCAAGCGGGGTGGCAGGACAATTTCCGAATGGCTACACCTTC
CDR3: CAASGVAGQFPNGYTF
V: TRBV6-6
length: 16
D: .
size: .
J: TRBJ1-2

DNA: TGTGCCAGCAGTCTCACGGGAGTGAACATTCAGTACTTC
CDR3: CASSLTGVNIQYF
V: TRBV5-8
length: 13
D: .
size: .
J: TRBJ2-4

DNA: TGTGCCAGCAGTCCCGGAACTCTCAACGGGGTTAATTCACCCCTCCACTTT
CDR3: CASSPGTLNGVNSPLHF
V: TRBV28
length: 17
D: .
size: .
J: TRBJ1-6

DNA: TGTGCCAGCAGCTTTGGACAGCCAAACTCTGGGGCCAACGTCCTGACTTTC
CDR3: CASSFGQPNSGANVLTF
V: TRBV7-9
length: 17
D: .
size: .
J: TRBJ2-6

DNA: TGTGCCAGCAGCTTACATACAGGGGCCACTGAAGCTTTCTTT
CDR3: CASSLHTGATEAFF
V: TRBV7-2
length: 14
D: TRBD1
size: .
J: TRBJ1-1

DNA: TGTGCCAGCAGTGAAGCGGGAGGGGGGATTCAGCCCCAGCATTTT
CDR3: CASSEAGGGIQPQHF
V: TRBV6-1
length: 15
D: .
size: once
J: TRBJ1-5

DNA: TGCGCCAGCAGCTTGGAGGGGGAATATGGCTACACCTTC
CDR3: CASSLEGEYGYTF
V: TRBV5-1
length: 13
D: .
size: .
J: TRBJ1-2

DNA: TGTGCCAGCAGCCTGGCCTGGGACAGGGGACGATACGAGCAGTACTTC
CDR3: CASSLAWDRGRYEQYF
V: TRBV27
length: 16
D: TRBD1
size: .
J: TRBJ2-7

DNA: TGCGCCAGCAGCCAGATGAACTATGGCTACACCTTC
CDR3: CASSQMNYGYTF
V: TRBV5-1
length: 12
D: .
size: .
J: TRBJ1-2

DNA: TGCGCCAGCAGCGGGGGGACGGACTGGGGAGAAAAACTGTTTTTT
CDR3: CASSGGTDWGEKLFF
V: TRBV5-1
length: 15
D: .
size: .
J: TRBJ1-4

DNA: TGCGCCAGCAGCTTAGGGACAGGGGCAGGTGCCCCCTATGGCTACACCTTC
CDR3: CASSLGTGAGAPYGYTF
V: TRBV5-1
length: 17
D: TRBD1
size: once
J: TRBJ1-2

DNA: TGTGCCAGCTCACCACTCCTAGCGGGGAACTACAATGAGCAGTTCTTC
CDR3: CASSPLLAGNYNEQFF
V: TRBV18
length: 16
D: TRBD2
size: .
J: TRBJ2-1

DNA: TGTGCCATCAGAGGGACTAGCGGGATGGGAAACAATGAGCAGTTCTTC
CDR3: CAIRGTSGMGNNEQFF
V: TRBV10-3
length: 16
D: TRBD2
size: once
J: TRBJ2-1